The clone carrying this TCR beta chain was picked up a small number of times. Its antigen is not identified. The data originate from a study of blood T cells in healthy people across ages. The study's findings and limits: Changes in expanded clonotypes were possibly confounded, as the CMV status of donors was unknown.

Each sample gave at least 6 million isolated PBMCs. In germline, CDR1 is MNHEY, CDR2 SMNVEV (reference sequence). CDR3 length: 14 residues. Unmatched junction bases numbered 10, after V lost 8 bases and J lost 7 bases. The use of a sample-barcoded 5' primer and a J-beta primer mix characterized a second PCR of roughly 6 to 11 cycles. TCRdb fed the 5' RACE reads into MiXCR, producing one record per CDR3 protein. Of 1.5 million to 2 million distinct CDR3 sequences in the sample, about 32% were seen once. Sequencing was performed on blood. The genes are TRBV27 and TRBJ2-5; the match to TRBD2 covers 10 bases. The source of this sequence is a woman in her 30s in good health. This chain's CDR3 is CASRSSGGGVTQYF. The CDR3 DNA reads as TGTGCCAGCCGATCTAGCGGGGGTGGAGTGACCCAGTACTTC.